Shown below are 20 T cell receptor beta chains from a single sample sequenced in a study of T cell repertoires in cytomegalovirus infection. Their antigens are not known. TCRdb re-called the reads through MiXCR, storing one row per CDR3 protein. This sample yields fewer than 900,000 distinct CDR3 sequences, of which just under 30% are seen a single time; around 12% belongs to the top ten. The sample consisted of cultured CD8+ T cells from PBMCs, taken from culture after CMV antigen stimulation. The receptors derive from a human donor in good health (CMV status not recorded). Some clones in this sample may be carry-over from other donors' samples.

The sample holds many counts of this clonotype. The CDR3 DNA sequence: TGTGCCAGCAGCCAGGTACTAGACTACAATGAGCAGTTCTTC. Translating gives CASSQVLDYNEQFF. This chain connects TRBV14 to TRBJ2-1; D is possibly TRBD2 (5 bases). Deletions cut 3 bases from V and 3 bases from J, with 9 bases between. CDR1 and CDR2 (germline): SGHDN, FVKESK. The CDR3 sequence is 14 residues long.

The chain couples TRBV2 to TRBJ1-3; TRBD1 matches 9 bases. CDR1 is SNHLY, CDR2 FYNNEI, per germline. The CDR3 has 12 amino acids. The junction had 3 bases not matched to a gene; V was cut back by 3 bases and J by 12 bases. Here the CDR3 DNA reads TGTGCCAGCAGTGACGACAGGGGGGACATATATTTT. Residues: CASSDDRGDIYF. The entire variable domain, with the rest obtained from reference TRBV2 and TRBJ1-3, is as follows: EPEVTQTPSHQVTQMGQEVILRCVPISNHLYFYWYRQILGQKVEFLVSFYNNEISEKSEIFDDQFSVERPDGSNFTLKIRSTKLEDSAMYFCASSDDRGDIYFGEGSWLTVV.

The chain uses TRBV20-1 and TRBJ1-1; D is uncertain. The CDR3 is 10 amino acids. Trimming cost V 2 bases and J 4 bases, with 2 bases left between them. Germline assignment: CDR1 DFQATT and CDR2 SNEGSKA (reference sequence). The DNA for the CDR3 is TGCAGTGCTAGACTCACTGAAGCTTTCTTT. This translates into CSARLTEAFF.

This chain joins TRBV19 and TRBJ2-1; the D gene could be TRBD1 or TRBD2 (5 bases each). V lost 7 bases and J lost 4, with 14 bases in between. CDR3 size: 14 residues. CDR1 and CDR2 from the germline V gene are LNHDA and SQIVND (reference sequence). The CDR3 sequence: CASTQGAGYNEQFF. As DNA, the CDR3 is TGTGCCAGTACCCAGGGAGCTGGATACAATGAGCAGTTCTTC. The full variable domain, its missing parts supplied by reference TRBV19 and TRBJ2-1, is DGGITQSPKYLFRKEGQNVTLSCEQNLNHDAMYWYRQDPGQGLRLIYYSQIVNDFQKGDIAEGYSVSREKKESFPLTVTSAQKNPTAFYLCASTQGAGYNEQFFGPGTRLTVL.

CDR3 bases: TGTGCCAGTAGTATAAAGGGGTGGACTGAAGCTTTCTTT. It encodes CASSIKGWTEAFF. The chain combines TRBV19 with TRBJ1-1, with a tentative D call TRBD1 (5 bases). Trimming left V 2 bases short and J 5 bases short, with 9 bases between. This CDR3 spans 13 amino acids. Looked up from germline, CDR1 is LNHDA and CDR2 is SQIVND (reference sequence).

This clonotype was observed a handful of times. V and J are TRBV25-1 and TRBJ1-2, with D possibly being TRBD1 (6 bases). V was shortened by 0 bases and J by 1 base, with 18 bases between the two germline ends. CDR3 length equals 18 residues. Germline CDR1 is MGHDK and CDR2 is SYGVNS. CDR3 sequence (DNA): TGTGCCAGCAGTGAATATTTCGCCGGGGGCGAGAATAACTATGGCTACACCTTC. Encoded protein: CASSEYFAGGENNYGYTF.

This clonotype has a count of ten or more. The chain recombines TRBV4-3 with TRBJ2-5, with 7 bases lining up with TRBD1. Germline trimming cut 4 bases from V and 5 bases from J; bases unmatched to any gene: 4. The CDR3 has 13 residues. Germline V lookup: CDR1 LGHNA, CDR2 YSLEER. DNA for the CDR3: TGCGCCAGCAGCCGCAACAGGGGTGAGACCCAGTACTTC. Its protein product is CASSRNRGETQYF.

With regard to this clonotype: At one boundary the junction diverges from the germline segment, which might be a read error. This chain links TRBV7-6 with TRBJ1-6, with 8 bases fitting TRBD1. Germline V gene lookup returns CDR1 SGHVS and CDR2 FNYEAQ. This CDR3 region has 15 residues. The CDR3 spells CASSSEGQDNLPLHF. CDR3 nucleotide sequence: TGTGCCAGCAGCTCCGAGGGACAGGATAATTTACCCCTCCACTTT.

This clonotype appeared a few times. The chain has TRBV19 and TRBJ2-1; D is uncertain. V dropped 5 bases and J dropped 7 bases, with 12 bases sitting between them. This CDR3 has 13 residues. Germline assignment: CDR1 LNHDA and CDR2 SQIVND (reference sequence). This CDR3 reads CASSSYPQNEQFF. The CDR3, as DNA: TGTGCCAGTAGTTCCTACCCACAAAATGAGCAGTTCTTC.

A few counts support this clonotype. V gene TRBV12-3 or TRBV12-4 combines with J gene TRBJ2-1; D remains unclear. V lost 1 base and J 7 bases, leaving 8 bases between the germline ends. The CDR3 has 13 residues. The CDR3 DNA reads TGTGCCAGCAGTTTAGTGCCGGGTAATGAGCAGTTCTTC. This gives the protein CASSLVPGNEQFF.

CDR3 region: CASSHRTGANTGELFF. The CDR3 DNA reads as TGTGCCAGCAGCCATAGGACAGGAGCGAACACCGGGGAGCTGTTTTTT. The chain combines TRBV7-9 with TRBJ2-2; 7 nucleotides agree with TRBD1. The germline CDR1 and CDR2 sequences are SEHNR and FQNEAQ (reference sequence). After removal of 5 bases from V and 0 bases from J, the junction contained 6 bases not matched to a gene. The length of the CDR3 is 16 residues.

The V gene is TRBV10-2, the J gene TRBJ2-1; a possible D gene is TRBD2 (5 bases). Trimming pared 7 bases from V and 9 bases from J, leaving 19 bases between. The CDR3 is 14 amino acids. Germline V gene sequence: CDR1 WSHSY, CDR2 SAAADI. The CDR3 region is CASIERSSSSEQFF. In nucleotides, the CDR3 is TGCGCCAGCATCGAGCGGAGTTCTAGCAGTGAGCAGTTCTTC.

This clonotype was counted many times. V gene TRBV5-4 combines with J gene TRBJ1-1; D is perhaps TRBD1 (5 bases). The germline gives CDR1 SGHNT, CDR2 YYREEE (reference sequence). V shed 7 bases and J shed 4 bases, with 14 bases lying between them. This CDR3 has 13 residues. CDR3 nucleotides: TGTGCCAGCTCCGCCGCCGGGGCCACTGAAGCTTTCTTT. It encodes CASSAAGATEAFF.

This clonotype appeared many times. This chain uses TRBV7-2 with TRBJ2-2; 12 nucleotides align to TRBD2. This CDR3 comprises 16 residues. CDR1 and CDR2 from the germline V gene are SGHTA and FQGNSA. The V and J ends lost 5 bases and 3 bases, in that order; junction bases with no gene match: 4. CDR3 sequence reads: CASSLRLAGDTGELFF. The CDR3 DNA reads as TGTGCCAGCAGCCTAAGACTAGCGGGAGACACCGGGGAGCTGTTTTTT.

V and J are TRBV12-3 or TRBV12-4 and TRBJ1-2; D is possibly TRBD1 (5 bases). This CDR3 has 15 residues. V was pared by 3 bases and J by 8 bases, with 19 bases between. CDR3 coding DNA: TGTGCCAGCAGTTTTAATCTGGCAGGGAAGGACGGCTACACCTTC. Translated: CASSFNLAGKDGYTF.

The chain joins TRBV6-6 to TRBJ2-6, with D perhaps TRBD1 (6 bases). The CDR3 is 18 amino acids. The germline V gene encodes CDR1 MNHNY and CDR2 SVGAGI (reference sequence). Trimming stripped 8 bases from V and 0 bases from J, with 20 bases between. CDR3 bases: TGTGCCAGCTCTCTGCAGCAGGGGATTCACTCTGGGGCCAACGTCCTGACTTTC. This codes for CASSLQQGIHSGANVLTF.

The chain joins TRBV27 to TRBJ2-1, with D perhaps being TRBD1 or TRBD2 (6 bases each). The CDR3 sequence is 15 residues long. V was trimmed by 1 base and J by 5 bases, leaving 12 bases between them. Per germline, CDR1 MNHEY and CDR2 SMNVEV (reference sequence). CDR3 coding DNA: TGTGCCAGCAGTTTATTTGGGGGGCCAGACAATGAGCAGTTCTTC. This codes for CASSLFGGPDNEQFF.

This clonotype was observed many times. The V call is TRBV7-8, the J call TRBJ2-5; weak D call: TRBD2 (6 bases). Looked up from germline, CDR1 is SGHVS and CDR2 is FQNEAQ. CDR3 length: 15 amino acids. The ends were cut back, 2 bases at V and 3 bases at J, with 13 bases in the middle. CDR3 bases: TGTGCCAGCAGCTTATGGCATCCGGGGGAAGAGACCCAGTACTTC. Translation: CASSLWHPGEETQYF.

The chain is built from TRBV7-9 and TRBJ2-5; TRBD1 or TRBD2 may be the D gene (6 bases each). The V gene lost 1 base and the J gene lost 3 bases, with 15 bases spanning the gap. The CDR3 is 16 residues long. Germline CDR1 is SEHNR and CDR2 is FQNEAQ (reference sequence). This chain's CDR3 is CASSLDGGAPKETQYF. DNA of the CDR3: TGTGCCAGCAGCTTAGACGGGGGCGCCCCGAAAGAGACCCAGTACTTC.

This clonotype was found many times. V and J are TRBV4-1 and TRBJ1-1; D gene ambiguous. Germline V gene sequence: CDR1 MGHRA, CDR2 YSYEKL. With 5 bases removed from V and 0 bases from J, the gap between germline ends came to 13 bases. The CDR3 totals 15 residues. The CDR3 spells CASSSIRRMNTEAFF. The CDR3 DNA follows: TGCGCCAGCAGCTCCATACGGAGAATGAACACTGAAGCTTTCTTT.